A selection of T cell receptor beta chains follows, all from one sample in a study of shared clonotypes between healthy human individuals. The repertoire was sequenced with immunoSEQ multiplex PCR; TCRdb's copy has only in-frame clones and lacks some. The sample comprises about 1 million clones, roughly 70% of which are singletons, and approximately 1.5% rests with the top ten. The sequencing sample was made of memory CD4+ T cells sorted from blood. The receptors derive from a man younger than 30 in good health. Each CDR3 is given with its conserved first and last residue. Fields, in order: clone size, V gene, J gene, D gene, CDR3 protein, CDR3 DNA. D genes are given only for firm matches. Some rows mark clone size as missing; the rest say once, few, many or name a class of expanded clone.

size: .; V: TRBV5-4; J: TRBJ2-7; D: TRBD2; CDR3: CASSLGTSGGGIHEQYF; DNA: TGTGCCAGCAGCTTGGGGACTAGCGGGGGCGGGATCCACGAGCAGTACTTC
size: .; V: TRBV18; J: TRBJ2-7; D: TRBD1; CDR3: CASSLQGAGGEQYF; DNA: TGTGCCAGCTCACTTCAAGGCGCAGGGGGCGAGCAGTACTTC
size: .; V: TRBV7-9; J: TRBJ2-3; D: .; CDR3: CASSRGSSTDTQYF; DNA: TGTGCCAGCTCCCGGGGATCTAGCACAGATACGCAGTATTTT
size: .; V: TRBV4-3; J: TRBJ1-4; D: .; CDR3: CASSQGPYEKLFF; DNA: TGCGCCAGCAGCCAAGGTCCCTATGAAAAACTGTTTTTT
size: .; V: TRBV7-2; J: TRBJ2-4; D: TRBD1; CDR3: CASSLGQGVIAKNIQYF; DNA: TGTGCCAGCAGCTTAGGACAGGGAGTTATAGCCAAAAACATTCAGTACTTC
size: .; V: TRBV5-1; J: TRBJ1-4; D: TRBD1; CDR3: CASSRTGAQEKLFF; DNA: TGCGCCAGCAGCCGGACAGGGGCGCAGGAAAAACTGTTTTTT
size: .; V: TRBV15; J: TRBJ1-4; D: .; CDR3: CATSTTPGAGVEKLFF; DNA: TGTGCCACCAGCACCACCCCAGGGGCGGGTGTCGAAAAACTGTTTTTT
size: .; V: TRBV19; J: TRBJ2-1; D: .; CDR3: CASRLASLNEQFF; DNA: TGTGCCAGTAGACTAGCCAGCCTCAATGAGCAGTTCTTC
size: .; V: TRBV4-3; J: TRBJ1-2; D: .; CDR3: CASSQESLINYGYTF; DNA: TGCGCCAGCAGCCAAGAGTCACTCATTAACTATGGCTACACCTTC
size: .; V: TRBV5-1; J: TRBJ2-3; D: .; CDR3: CASTPGGTDTQYF; DNA: TGCGCCAGCACTCCAGGGGGCACAGATACGCAGTATTTT
size: .; V: TRBV5-1; J: TRBJ1-1; D: .; CDR3: CASSLAPTGRNTEAFF; DNA: TGCGCCAGCAGCTTGGCCCCTACAGGACGGAACACTGAAGCTTTCTTT
size: .; V: TRBV19; J: TRBJ2-5; D: .; CDR3: CASSTGLQETQYF; DNA: TGTGCCAGTAGTACGGGGCTCCAAGAGACCCAGTACTTC
size: .; V: TRBV28; J: TRBJ1-2; D: TRBD1; CDR3: CASRYPGQGYGGYTF; DNA: TGTGCCAGCAGATATCCGGGACAGGGGTATGGTGGCTACACCTTC
size: once; V: TRBV6-5; J: TRBJ2-7; D: .; CDR3: CASRDSYEQYF; DNA: TGTGCCAGCAGGGACTCCTACGAGCAGTACTTC
size: many; V: TRBV6-5; J: TRBJ1-1; D: TRBD1; CDR3: CATSRTGNQNTEAFF; DNA: TGTGCCACCTCCCGGACAGGCAACCAGAACACTGAAGCTTTCTTT
size: .; V: TRBV5-1; J: TRBJ2-2; D: TRBD1; CDR3: CASSLSRGSLTGELFF; DNA: TGCGCCAGCAGCTTGTCCAGGGGGAGTTTAACCGGGGAGCTGTTTTTT
size: .; V: TRBV19; J: TRBJ1-5; D: .; CDR3: CASSVNRAHQPQHF; DNA: TGTGCCAGTAGTGTCAACAGGGCTCATCAGCCCCAGCATTTT
size: .; V: TRBV18; J: TRBJ1-1; D: .; CDR3: CASSPILPDRSTEAFF; DNA: TGTGCCAGCTCACCAATTCTGCCTGACAGGTCGACTGAAGCTTTCTTT
size: once; V: TRBV11-2; J: TRBJ2-7; D: TRBD1; CDR3: CASSRGQGYEQYF; DNA: TGTGCCAGCAGCAGAGGACAGGGCTACGAGCAGTACTTC
size: many; V: TRBV29-1; J: TRBJ2-6; D: .; CDR3: CSVEASNVLTF; DNA: TGCAGCGTTGAAGCGTCCAACGTCCTGACTTTC
size: .; V: TRBV7-9; J: TRBJ2-3; D: TRBD2; CDR3: CASSLARGGSTDTQYF; DNA: TGTGCCAGCAGCTTAGCGCGCGGGGGTAGCACAGATACGCAGTATTTT
size: .; V: TRBV5-1; J: TRBJ2-3; D: TRBD1; CDR3: CASSYGQDTDTQYF; DNA: TGCGCCAGCAGCTATGGACAGGATACAGATACGCAGTATTTT
size: .; V: TRBV7-9; J: TRBJ2-7; D: .; CDR3: CASTPRRNSYEQYF; DNA: TGTGCCAGCACTCCCCGACGGAACTCCTACGAGCAGTACTTC
size: .; V: TRBV7-9; J: TRBJ1-1; D: .; CDR3: CASSVQGGATTEAFF; DNA: TGTGCCAGCAGCGTGCAAGGGGGGGCGACCACTGAAGCTTTCTTT
size: few; V: TRBV28; J: TRBJ1-2; D: .; CDR3: CASSLNYGYTF; DNA: TGTGCCAGCAGTTTAAATTATGGCTACACCTTC
size: .; V: TRBV4-1; J: TRBJ2-1; D: .; CDR3: CASSQDRTQAYNEQFF; DNA: TGCGCCAGCAGCCAAGATCGCACCCAGGCATACAATGAGCAGTTCTTC
size: .; V: TRBV10-3; J: TRBJ1-3; D: TRBD1; CDR3: CAVRDRGDTIYF; DNA: TGTGCCGTTAGGGACAGGGGTGACACCATATATTTT
size: few; V: TRBV30; J: TRBJ1-1; D: .; CDR3: CACPSVPNTEAFF; DNA: TGTGCCTGTCCCAGCGTCCCGAACACTGAAGCTTTCTTT
size: .; V: TRBV6-1; J: TRBJ2-7; D: TRBD2; CDR3: CAISERGVSGRTTYEQYF; DNA: TGTGCCATCAGTGAGCGTGGGGTTAGCGGGAGGACTACTTACGAGCAGTACTTC
size: once; V: TRBV10-2; J: TRBJ2-3; D: .; CDR3: CASSESDPPDTQYF; DNA: TGCGCCAGCAGTGAGTCGGACCCCCCAGATACGCAGTATTTT
size: .; V: TRBV6-4; J: TRBJ2-2; D: .; CDR3: CASSERGGLNTGELFF; DNA: TGTGCCAGCAGTGAAAGGGGAGGCCTGAACACCGGGGAGCTGTTTTTT
size: .; V: TRBV5-6; J: TRBJ2-5; D: TRBD2; CDR3: CASSFKLARETQYF; DNA: TGTGCCAGCAGCTTTAAACTAGCGAGGGAGACCCAGTACTTC
size: once; V: TRBV5-1; J: TRBJ2-7; D: .; CDR3: CASSPQPDVTLRQYF; DNA: TGCGCCAGCAGCCCCCAACCGGACGTAACCCTGAGGCAGTACTTC
size: .; V: TRBV10-3; J: TRBJ2-1; D: .; CDR3: CAISTGMDNEQFF; DNA: TGTGCCATCAGTACAGGGATGGACAATGAGCAGTTCTTC
size: .; V: TRBV7-2; J: TRBJ2-1; D: TRBD2; CDR3: CASSSLAGVNEQFF; DNA: TGTGCCAGCAGCTCCCTAGCGGGAGTCAATGAGCAGTTCTTC
size: .; V: TRBV4-1; J: TRBJ2-3; D: .; CDR3: CASSHGGPGTDTQYF; DNA: TGCGCCAGCAGCCACGGGGGGCCCGGCACAGATACGCAGTATTTT
size: .; V: TRBV5-1; J: TRBJ2-7; D: TRBD1; CDR3: CASSTGTGPYEQYF; DNA: TGCGCCAGCAGCACCGGGACAGGGCCCTACGAGCAGTACTTC
size: .; V: TRBV19; J: TRBJ2-3; D: .; CDR3: CASSNPSTDTQYF; DNA: TGTGCCAGTAGTAACCCTAGCACAGATACGCAGTATTTT
size: .; V: TRBV9; J: TRBJ2-7; D: .; CDR3: CASSPRPGFHEQYF; DNA: TGTGCCAGCAGCCCACGGCCGGGATTTCACGAGCAGTACTTC
size: .; V: TRBV9; J: TRBJ1-1; D: .; CDR3: CASSKTPGYTEAFF; DNA: TGTGCCAGCAGCAAGACCCCGGGGTACACTGAAGCTTTCTTT
size: .; V: TRBV6-1; J: TRBJ2-7; D: TRBD2; CDR3: CASSEWSSGAYEQYF; DNA: TGTGCCAGCAGTGAATGGTCTAGCGGTGCCTACGAGCAGTACTTC
size: .; V: TRBV6-1; J: TRBJ2-2; D: .; CDR3: CASRVGGATGELFF; DNA: TGTGCCAGCAGGGTAGGGGGTGCCACCGGGGAGCTGTTTTTT
size: .; V: TRBV18; J: TRBJ2-1; D: .; CDR3: CASSPMSVAYNEQFF; DNA: TGTGCCAGCTCTCCGATGTCAGTAGCCTACAATGAGCAGTTCTTC
size: .; V: TRBV19; J: TRBJ1-1; D: .; CDR3: CASAANPPGVRNTEAFF; DNA: TGTGCCAGTGCAGCCAACCCGCCCGGGGTAAGGAACACTGAAGCTTTCTTT
size: few; V: TRBV19; J: TRBJ1-5; D: .; CDR3: CASTPNGPYSNQPQHF; DNA: TGTGCCAGTACCCCAAACGGACCATATAGCAATCAGCCCCAGCATTTT
size: once; V: TRBV18; J: TRBJ1-2; D: .; CDR3: CASSPSDQPNYGYTF; DNA: TGTGCCAGCTCACCTTCTGACCAGCCGAACTATGGCTACACCTTC
size: once; V: TRBV25-1; J: TRBJ2-3; D: .; CDR3: CASSLAGALDTQYF; DNA: TGTGCCAGCAGCCTGGCGGGGGCCCTAGATACGCAGTATTTT
size: .; V: TRBV12-5; J: TRBJ1-2; D: .; CDR3: CASGPPTSLYYGYTF; DNA: TGTGCTAGTGGTCCCCCGACGAGCCTATACTATGGCTACACCTTC
size: .; V: TRBV7-3; J: TRBJ2-5; D: .; CDR3: CASSSHGTAQETQYF; DNA: TGTGCCAGCAGCTCACACGGGACGGCCCAAGAGACCCAGTACTTC
size: few; V: TRBV2; J: TRBJ1-5; D: .; CDR3: CASRGAGAGNQPQHF; DNA: TGTGCCAGCAGGGGTGCAGGGGCCGGCAATCAGCCCCAGCATTTT
size: .; V: TRBV15; J: TRBJ1-2; D: .; CDR3: CATSRAGKNYGYTF; DNA: TGTGCCACCAGCAGAGCAGGAAAAAACTATGGCTACACCTTC
size: .; V: TRBV4-3; J: TRBJ2-7; D: .; CDR3: CASSQEGQGVTYEQYF; DNA: TGCGCCAGCAGCCAAGAAGGGCAGGGAGTCACCTACGAGCAGTACTTC
size: .; V: TRBV11-3; J: TRBJ2-2; D: .; CDR3: CASSLANTGELFF; DNA: TGTGCCAGCAGCTTAGCGAACACCGGGGAGCTGTTTTTT
size: .; V: TRBV5-4; J: TRBJ1-2; D: TRBD1; CDR3: CASSKGQGTEIGGYTF; DNA: TGTGCCAGCAGTAAGGGACAGGGGACGGAAATAGGAGGCTACACCTTC
size: .; V: TRBV30; J: TRBJ1-2; D: TRBD1; CDR3: CAWSRQGASEAYTF; DNA: TGTGCCTGGAGTAGACAGGGGGCCTCCGAGGCCTACACCTTC
size: .; V: TRBV2; J: TRBJ1-2; D: .; CDR3: CASSDRFGYTF; DNA: TGTGCCAGCAGTGACAGGTTTGGCTACACCTTC
size: .; V: TRBV9; J: TRBJ2-5; D: .; CDR3: CASSVDTDAVQTQYF; DNA: TGTGCCAGCAGCGTAGATACAGACGCCGTTCAGACCCAGTACTTC
size: .; V: TRBV5-6; J: TRBJ2-1; D: .; CDR3: CASSFLRDSSRNEQFF; DNA: TGTGCCAGCAGCTTCCTACGGGACTCCTCTCGGAATGAGCAGTTCTTC
size: .; V: TRBV2; J: TRBJ2-2; D: .; CDR3: CASSESAGSAGELFF; DNA: TGTGCCAGCAGTGAATCGGCGGGAAGCGCCGGGGAGCTGTTTTTT